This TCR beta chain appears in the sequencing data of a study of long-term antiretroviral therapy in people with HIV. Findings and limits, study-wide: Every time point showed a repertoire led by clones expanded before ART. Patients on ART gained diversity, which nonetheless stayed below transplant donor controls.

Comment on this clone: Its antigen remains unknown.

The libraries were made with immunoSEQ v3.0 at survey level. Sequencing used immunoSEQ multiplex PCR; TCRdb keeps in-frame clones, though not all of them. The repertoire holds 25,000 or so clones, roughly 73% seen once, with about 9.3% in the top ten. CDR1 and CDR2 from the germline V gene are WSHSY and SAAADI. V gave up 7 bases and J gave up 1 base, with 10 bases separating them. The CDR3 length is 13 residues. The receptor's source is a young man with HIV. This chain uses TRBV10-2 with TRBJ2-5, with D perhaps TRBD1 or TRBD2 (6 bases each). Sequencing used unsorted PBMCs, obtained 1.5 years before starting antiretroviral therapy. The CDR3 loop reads CASNRGPQETQYF. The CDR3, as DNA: TGCGCCAGCAACCGGGGGCCCCAAGAGACCCAGTACTTC.